This T cell receptor beta chain was sequenced during a study of control samples from healthy donors and cancer patients. CDR3 length: 14 residues. Germline V gene data show CDR1 as LNHDA and CDR2 as SQIVND (reference sequence). The V end was cut by 4 bases, the J end by 2 bases, with 8 bases between. Produced via immunoSEQ multiplex PCR; TCRdb's table is partial and in-frame only. Of roughly 43,000 clones detected, approximately 89% appear once; the ten largest clones hold 9.5% to 13%. The TCR originated in an older woman with lung cancer. The sample taken for sequencing was PBMCs. This chain uses TRBV19 with TRBJ2-2, with D unresolved. In nucleotides, the CDR3 is TGTGCCAGTAGTAGGGCCTTCAACACCGGGGAGCTGTTTTTT. Protein sequence: CASSRAFNTGELFF.